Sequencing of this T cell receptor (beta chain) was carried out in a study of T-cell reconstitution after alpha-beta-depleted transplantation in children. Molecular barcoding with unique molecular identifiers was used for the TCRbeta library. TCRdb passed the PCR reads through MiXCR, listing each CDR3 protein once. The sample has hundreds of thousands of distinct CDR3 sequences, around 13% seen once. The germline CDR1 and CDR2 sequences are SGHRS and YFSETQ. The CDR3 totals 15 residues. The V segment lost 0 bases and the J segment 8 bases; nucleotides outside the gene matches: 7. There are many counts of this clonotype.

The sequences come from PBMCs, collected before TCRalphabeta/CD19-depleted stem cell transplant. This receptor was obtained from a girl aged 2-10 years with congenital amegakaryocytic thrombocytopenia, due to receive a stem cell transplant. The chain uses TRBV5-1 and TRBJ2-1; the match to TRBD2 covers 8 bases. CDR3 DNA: TGCGCCAGCAGCTTGGAACCGACTAGCGCGGATGAGCAGTTCTTC. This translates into CASSLEPTSADEQFF.